Below, one T cell receptor (beta chain) is given with its context. The data were obtained in a study of blood T cell repertoires in COVID-19. Generated by immunoSEQ multiplex PCR, the TCRdb table keeps only in-frame clones and is missing some. The repertoire holds around 250,000 clones, more than 70% seen once, with roughly 3.1% in the top ten. The clonotype comes from a woman under 30 with acute or convalescent COVID-19. Sequenced: peripheral blood.

DNA of the CDR3: TGTGCCAGCCTCACAATGCAGGGGCGGGCAGATACGCAGTATTTT. Amino acids: CASLTMQGRADTQYF. The rearrangement links TRBV2 to TRBJ2-3; perhaps TRBD1 as D (6 bases). The CDR3 runs 15 residues. Germline V gives CDR1 SNHLY, CDR2 FYNNEI. Deletions cut 8 bases from V and 4 bases from J, with 19 bases between.